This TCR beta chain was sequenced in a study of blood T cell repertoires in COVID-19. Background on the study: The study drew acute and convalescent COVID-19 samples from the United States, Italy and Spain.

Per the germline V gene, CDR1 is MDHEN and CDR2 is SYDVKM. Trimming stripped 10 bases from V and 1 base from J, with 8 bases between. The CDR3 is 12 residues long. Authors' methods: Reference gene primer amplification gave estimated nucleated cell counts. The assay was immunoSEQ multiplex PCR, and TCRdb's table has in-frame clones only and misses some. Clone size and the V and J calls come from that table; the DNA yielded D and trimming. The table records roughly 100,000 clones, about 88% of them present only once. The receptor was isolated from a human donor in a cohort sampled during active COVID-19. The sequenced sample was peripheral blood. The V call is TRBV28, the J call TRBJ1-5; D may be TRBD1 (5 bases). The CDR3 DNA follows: TGTGCCACTCAGGGCAGCAATCAGCCCCAGCATTTT. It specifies CATQGSNQPQHF.